This entry lists 3 T cell receptor beta chains sequenced from one sample in a study of cytomegalovirus exposure and HLA in healthy donors. PCR was performed using 60 Vbeta and 13 Jbeta primers. Clones were read by immunoSEQ multiplex PCR, and TCRdb kept only the in-frame ones, dropping some. The table lists approximately 89,000 clones, 85% of them singletons. The sample taken for sequencing was PBMCs. Every receptor here comes from a man aged 35 to 55 in good health and CMV-seropositive.

This clone has just one count. The CDR3 reads CASSVEGDRETQYF. DNA of the CDR3: TGTGCCAGCAGCGTAGAAGGGGATAGGGAGACCCAGTACTTC. The rearrangement joins TRBV9 to TRBJ2-5; tentatively, D is TRBD1 (5 bases). The V gene's germline CDR1 is SGDLS and CDR2 YYNGEE. Trimming shortened V by 0 bases and J by 5 bases, and 11 bases separated the two germline ends. This CDR3 spans 14 amino acids.

The rearrangement links TRBV9 to TRBJ2-3; unclear D gene. CDR1 and CDR2 (germline): SGDLS, YYNGEE. The V end was cut by 4 bases, the J end by 3 bases, with 15 bases between. The CDR3 is 15 residues long. CDR3 amino acids: CASSPLGGSTDTQYF. Written as DNA, the CDR3 is TGTGCCAGCAGCCCTCTAGGCGGCTCGACAGATACGCAGTATTTT.

The chain links TRBV7-8 to TRBJ2-1, with 9 bases matching TRBD1. Germline values: CDR1 SGHVS, CDR2 FQNEAQ. The CDR3 spans 18 residues. The J segment lost 0 bases and the V segment lost 1 base, leaving 7 bases of the junction unmatched. The CDR3 region has the DNA TGTGCCAGCAGCTTAGATGGGACAGGGAAGGGCTCCTACAATGAGCAGTTCTTC. Its translation: CASSLDGTGKGSYNEQFF.